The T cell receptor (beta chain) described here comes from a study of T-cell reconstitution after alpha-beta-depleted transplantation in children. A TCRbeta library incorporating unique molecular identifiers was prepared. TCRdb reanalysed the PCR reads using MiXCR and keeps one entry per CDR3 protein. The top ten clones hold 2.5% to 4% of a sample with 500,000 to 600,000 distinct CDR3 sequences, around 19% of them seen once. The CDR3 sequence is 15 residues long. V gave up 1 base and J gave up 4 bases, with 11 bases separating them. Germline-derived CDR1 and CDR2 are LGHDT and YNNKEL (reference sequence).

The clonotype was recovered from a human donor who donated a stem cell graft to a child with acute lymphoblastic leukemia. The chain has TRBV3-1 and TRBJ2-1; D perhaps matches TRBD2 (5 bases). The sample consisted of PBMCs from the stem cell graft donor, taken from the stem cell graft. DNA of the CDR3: TGTGCCAGCAGCCAAGGGGTCCTAGCTTACAATGAGCAGTTCTTC. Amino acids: CASSQGVLAYNEQFF.